This T cell receptor beta chain is from a study of metastatic and nonmetastatic thyroid tumors. Study overall: Patients with malignant and benign thyroid disease provided blood and tumor or nodule tissue, whose repertoires were compared. Study-level results: Significantly higher TCR beta diversity was reportedly seen in malignant thyroid tumors than benign nodules, in blood and tumor.

The length of the CDR3 is 12 residues. Germline CDR1 and CDR2: DFQATT and SNEGSKA (reference sequence). The germline V and J ends were trimmed by 1 base and 5 bases, with 9 bases remaining between them. Among the patients, none had received any treatment before thyroid surgery. Comments on this clone: Its target is unknown.

How the authors handled the data: It was from CDR3 differences across clinicopathological groups that a distant-metastasis classifier for papillary thyroid cancer was built. TCRdb re-called the PCR reads through MiXCR. Clone size and V and J calls follow TCRdb, not the original study. This table has about 2,900 clones, about 36% appearing once. The sequence came from a female donor with papillary thyroid cancer or a benign thyroid nodule (not recorded which). Some clones in this sample may be carry-over from other donors' samples. This chain links TRBV20-1 with TRBJ2-7; D is uncertain. What was sequenced was tumor tissue. Here the CDR3 reads CSARGFADEQYF. Here the CDR3 DNA reads TGCAGTGCTAGAGGGTTCGCGGACGAGCAGTACTTC.